This T cell receptor beta chain was sequenced in a study of T cell responses to AZD1222 COVID-19 vaccine. Study-wide findings and caveats: Donors were chiefly white British, with a greater number of females, and clonal diversity was perhaps underestimated.

Per the germline V gene, CDR1 is MNHEY and CDR2 is SMNVEV (reference sequence). The CDR3 runs 14 residues. Trimming took off 1 base at V and 1 base at J, with 7 bases between the two ends. Assay: immunoSEQ multiplex PCR; the TCRdb copy retains only in-frame clones and omits some. The sample carries about 93,000 clones, 85% to 90% recorded once. The table lists this clone with many counts. What it binds is unknown. Other DNA sequences in the sample encode the same CDR3. Sample: peripheral blood, taken on day 0 of MenACWY control vaccination. The TCR comes from an adult in good health. This chain joins TRBV27 and TRBJ1-1; D remains ambiguous. The chain's CDR3 is CASSLFGGNTEAFF. The CDR3 nucleotides read TGTGCCAGCAGTTTATTCGGAGGGAACACTGAAGCTTTCTTT.